This TCR beta chain was retrieved from a study of shared clonotypes between healthy human individuals. Study-wide findings and caveats: Relative to memory subsets, naive subsets generally showed larger estimated richness. Generation probabilities of non-shared clonotypes were lower (relative to those shared by all four donors).

Data came from immunoSEQ multiplex PCR; TCRdb stores just in-frame clones and leaves some out. The sample has about 2.4 million clones, roughly 93% seen once. A word on this clone: What it recognizes is unknown.

The V gene end was trimmed by 3 bases and the J gene end by 4 bases; junction bases not matched to a gene: 7. Germline-derived CDR1 and CDR2 are KGHSH and LQKENI. This CDR3 has 17 residues. The sequencing input was naive CD4+ T cells from PBMCs. Subset indicated: CD45RA+ positively selected. The origin of this receptor is a man younger than 35 in good health. Some clones in this sample may be carry-over from other donors' samples. This sequence joins TRBV18 and TRBJ2-2, with 11 nucleotides matching TRBD1. CDR3 sequence reads: CASSPRTGGESTGELFF. In DNA form, the CDR3 reads TGTGCCAGCTCACCCCGGACAGGGGGCGAGAGCACCGGGGAGCTGTTTTTT.